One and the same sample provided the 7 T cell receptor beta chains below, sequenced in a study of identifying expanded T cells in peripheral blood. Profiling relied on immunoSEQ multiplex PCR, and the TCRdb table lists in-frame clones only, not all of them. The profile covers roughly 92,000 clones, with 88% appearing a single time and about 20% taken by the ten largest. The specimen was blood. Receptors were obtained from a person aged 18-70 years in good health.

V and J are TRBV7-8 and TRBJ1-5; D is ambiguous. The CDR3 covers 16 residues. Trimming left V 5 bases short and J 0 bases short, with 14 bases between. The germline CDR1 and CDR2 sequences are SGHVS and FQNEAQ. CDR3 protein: CASSNPTGYSNQPQHF. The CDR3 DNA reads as TGTGCCAGCAGCAACCCAACGGGCTATAGCAATCAGCCCCAGCATTTT.

The CDR3 DNA reads as TGTGCCAGTAGTCCCGGCCTTTACTTCAATTCACCCCTCCACTTT. This sequence encodes CASSPGLYFNSPLHF. The chain recombines TRBV19 with TRBJ1-6; D gene ambiguous. The germline V gene has CDR1 LNHDA and CDR2 SQIVND (reference sequence). Between the trimmed V and J ends, which lost 5 bases and 7 bases, there was a span of 15 bases. The CDR3 is 15 residues long.

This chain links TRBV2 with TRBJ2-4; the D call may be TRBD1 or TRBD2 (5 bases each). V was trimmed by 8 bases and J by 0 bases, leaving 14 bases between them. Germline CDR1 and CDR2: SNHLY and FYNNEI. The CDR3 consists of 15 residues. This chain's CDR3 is CASSRRDLAKNIQYF. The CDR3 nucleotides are TGTGCCAGCTCCCGCCGGGACCTAGCCAAAAACATTCAGTACTTC.

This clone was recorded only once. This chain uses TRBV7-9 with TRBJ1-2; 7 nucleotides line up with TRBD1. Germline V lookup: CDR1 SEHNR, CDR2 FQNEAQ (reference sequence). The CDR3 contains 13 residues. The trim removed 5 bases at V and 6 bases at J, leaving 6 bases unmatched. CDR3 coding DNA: TGTGCCAGCAGCCCGGGACAGAGACATGGCTACACCTTC. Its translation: CASSPGQRHGYTF.

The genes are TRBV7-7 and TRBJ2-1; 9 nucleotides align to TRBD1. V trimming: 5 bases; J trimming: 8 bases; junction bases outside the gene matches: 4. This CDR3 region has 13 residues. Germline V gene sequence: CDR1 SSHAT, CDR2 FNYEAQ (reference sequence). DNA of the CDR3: TGTGCCAGCAGCCGTGACAGGGGGGATGAGCAGTTCTTC. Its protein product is CASSRDRGDEQFF.

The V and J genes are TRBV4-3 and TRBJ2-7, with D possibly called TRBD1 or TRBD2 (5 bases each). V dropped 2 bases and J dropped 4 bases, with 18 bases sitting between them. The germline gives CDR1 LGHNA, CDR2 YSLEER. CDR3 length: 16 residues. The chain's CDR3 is CASSQRIGEGNYEQYF. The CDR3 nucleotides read TGCGCCAGCAGCCAAAGAATCGGCGAGGGGAATTACGAGCAGTACTTC.

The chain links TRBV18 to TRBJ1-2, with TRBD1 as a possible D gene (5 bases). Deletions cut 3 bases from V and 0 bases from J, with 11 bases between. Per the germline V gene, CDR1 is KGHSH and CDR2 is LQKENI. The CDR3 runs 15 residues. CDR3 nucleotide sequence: TGTGCCAGCTCACCCGCAGGGATAGCTAACTATGGCTACACCTTC. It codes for CASSPAGIANYGYTF.